Presented here are 31 T cell receptor beta chains from one specimen sequenced in a study of blood T cell repertoires in COVID-19. Assay: immunoSEQ multiplex PCR; the TCRdb copy retains only in-frame clones and omits some. In the table there are fewer than 400,000 clones, 80% to 90% of which are singletons. Sequencing was carried out using PBMCs or T cells enriched from blood (not recorded which). These receptors all come from a woman aged 45-59 years who had recovered from COVID-19.

With regard to this clone: Germline and junction disagree at one end, which may indicate a read error. The rearrangement joins TRBV7-7 to TRBJ2-5; 8 positions agree with TRBD2. The CDR3 runs to 15 residues. The germline V gene has CDR1 SSHAT and CDR2 FNYEAQ (reference sequence). The CDR3 is CASSSLRGGQETQYF. In DNA, the CDR3 is TGTGCTAGCAGCTCCCTCCGGGGGGGGCAGGAGACCCAGTACTTC.

The chain combines TRBV7-2 with TRBJ1-2, with D unclear. From germline, CDR1 is SGHTA and CDR2 FQGNSA. This CDR3 contains 14 residues. The V end was cut by 0 bases, the J end by 9 bases, with 14 bases between. The CDR3 region has the DNA TGTGCCAGCAGCTTAGCGTCGGGGTCTTCGAGCTACACCTTC. It translates to CASSLASGSSSYTF.

This rearrangement joins TRBV6-6 to TRBJ2-3; D might be TRBD2 (5 bases). The V end lost 6 bases, the J end lost 3 bases, and 19 bases lay between the germline ends. The CDR3 is 16 residues long. Germline V gene data show CDR1 as MNHNY and CDR2 as SVGAGI (reference sequence). The DNA of the CDR3 is TGTGCCAGCAGACCCGGACCCGGAACGGGGACAGATACGCAGTATTTT. Its protein is CASRPGPGTGTDTQYF.

About this clone itself: Additional DNA sequences in this sample encode the identical CDR3. This chain uses TRBV5-1 with TRBJ1-6; D is unclear. This CDR3 spans 13 amino acids. Germline V lookup: CDR1 SGHRS, CDR2 YFSETQ. V lost 2 bases to trimming and J lost 7 bases, with 7 bases between them. CDR3 sequence: CASSLAGNSPLHF. CDR3 DNA sequence: TGCGCCAGCAGCTTAGCGGGGAATTCACCCCTCCACTTT.

This chain links TRBV30 with TRBJ1-6; 8 nucleotides agree with TRBD1. The V segment lost 3 bases and the J segment 9 bases; nucleotides outside the gene matches: 7. CDR1 GTSNPN and CDR2 SVGIG come from the germline V gene (reference sequence). This CDR3 is 14 amino acids long. The CDR3 here is CAWSRGTGSSPLHF. In DNA form, the CDR3 reads TGTGCCTGGAGCAGAGGGACAGGCAGTTCACCCCTCCACTTT.

J is TRBJ2-3 and V is TRBV5-1; 9 bases line up with TRBD1. The CDR3 contains 14 residues. The germline CDR1 and CDR2 sequences are SGHRS and YFSETQ. V shed 3 bases and J 7 bases; nucleotides not matched to a gene: 6. CDR3 sequence reads: CASSSTGTGNTQYF. CDR3 nucleotides: TGCGCCAGCAGCTCGACCGGGACAGGGAATACGCAGTATTTT.

The chain has TRBV7-9 and TRBJ1-1; 10 bases line up with TRBD1. The V segment lost 4 bases and the J segment 3 bases; nucleotides outside the gene matches: 8. This CDR3 has 16 residues. From germline, CDR1 is SEHNR and CDR2 FQNEAQ (reference sequence). Here the CDR3 reads CASSSRTGGFYTEAFF. CDR3 in DNA: TGTGCCAGCAGCTCACGGACAGGGGGTTTTTACACTGAAGCTTTCTTT.

In its sample, this clone was seen once. The J gene is TRBJ1-4, the V gene TRBV3-1 (or the pseudogene TRBV3-2), with a weak D call TRBD1 (6 bases). V lost 5 bases, J lost 12 bases, and 13 bases lay in between. The CDR3 extends over 12 amino acids. Germline V lookup: CDR1 LGHDT, CDR2 YNNKEL (reference sequence). As DNA, the CDR3 is TGTGCCAGCAGCAAGACAGGAGTCGAACTGTTTTTT. It specifies CASSKTGVELFF.

The chain joins TRBV24-1 to TRBJ2-3; TRBD2 aligns across 8 bases. This CDR3 is built from 15 residues. V shed 1 base, J shed 6 bases, and the junction held 5 bases outside the gene matches. Germline CDR1 is KGHDR and CDR2 is SFDVKD. In DNA form, the CDR3 reads TGTGCCACCAGTGATTTTCAGCGGGGGCGGGATACGCAGTATTTT. Translated, it gives CATSDFQRGRDTQYF.

This clone was detected only a few times. This chain links TRBV18 with TRBJ1-3; perhaps TRBD1 as D (6 bases). This CDR3 comprises 17 residues. Germline lookup yields CDR1 KGHSH and CDR2 LQKENI. Trimming removed 0 bases from V and 4 bases from J, with 16 bases in between. The CDR3 DNA is TGTGCCAGCTCACCACCGACGGGGACAAATGAAGGAAACACCATATATTTT. This codes for CASSPPTGTNEGNTIYF.

The chain's CDR3 is CASSPSHGSGSPLHF. The CDR3 region has the DNA TGTGCCAGCAGCCCCTCACACGGGTCGGGTTCACCCCTCCACTTT. The chain links TRBV28 to TRBJ1-6, with D unclear. Trimming removed 6 bases at V and 9 bases at J, with 18 bases between. This CDR3 contains 15 residues. Per germline, CDR1 MDHEN and CDR2 SYDVKM. The variable domain in full, completed from reference TRBV28 and TRBJ1-6, reads DVKVTQSSRYLVKRTGEKVFLECVQDMDHENMFWYRQDPGLGLRLIYFSYDVKMKEKGDIPEGYSVSREKKERFSLILESASTNQTSMYLCASSPSHGSGSPLHFGNGTRLTVT.

The chain uses TRBV15 and TRBJ2-3; perhaps TRBD1 as D (5 bases). The V end was cut by 0 bases, the J end by 2 bases, with 21 bases between. CDR3 size: 19 residues. Germline V lookup: CDR1 LNHNV, CDR2 YYDKDF (reference sequence). CDR3 DNA: TGTGCCACCAGCAGAGATGAAGTTTTCGGACAAGGGTTCACAGATACGCAGTATTTT. Its translation: CATSRDEVFGQGFTDTQYF. Combining the CDR3 with reference TRBV15 and TRBJ2-3 gives the whole variable domain DAMVIQNPRYQVTQFGKPVTLSCSQTLNHNVMYWYQQKSSQAPKLLFHYYDKDFNNEADTPDNFQSRRPNTSFCFLDIRSPGLGDTAMYLCATSRDEVFGQGFTDTQYFGPGTRLTVL.

The V and J genes are TRBV29-1 and TRBJ2-5; D unresolved. V lost 1 base to trimming and J lost 4 bases, with 10 bases between them. The CDR3 is 13 amino acids. Germline V gives CDR1 SQVTM, CDR2 ANQGSEA. CDR3 sequence (DNA): TGCAGCGTTGAAGGTACGAACGGAGAGACCCAGTACTTC. It encodes CSVEGTNGETQYF.

The chain has TRBV4-1 and TRBJ1-1; weak D call: TRBD1 (5 bases). The length of the CDR3 is 15 residues. V was shortened by 1 base and J by 3 bases, with 12 bases between the two germline ends. CDR1 and CDR2 from the germline V gene are MGHRA and YSYEKL. The DNA for the CDR3 is TGCGCCAGCAGCCAAGGGAAGGGGCCGTACACTGAAGCTTTCTTT. As protein: CASSQGKGPYTEAFF.

The chain links TRBV7-3 to TRBJ1-5, with 9 bases aligning to TRBD1. There are 15 residues in the CDR3. In germline, CDR1 is SGHTA, CDR2 FQGTGA. J lost 11 bases, V lost 4 bases, and 12 bases had no gene match. CDR3 coding DNA: TGTGCCAGCAGCTCACGTGGACAGGGGTTTTCGTCCCAGCATTTT. Translated, it gives CASSSRGQGFSSQHF.

The V call is TRBV3-1 (or the pseudogene TRBV3-2), the J call TRBJ2-1, with 14 bases matching TRBD2. Germline CDR1 LGHDT, CDR2 YNNKEL (reference sequence). V lost 2 bases and J lost 0; bases outside the gene matches: 9. CDR3 size: 20 residues. The CDR3: CASSQLRTSGGSSSYNEQFF. In nucleotides, the CDR3 is TGTGCCAGCAGCCAATTGAGGACTAGCGGGGGGTCGAGCTCCTACAATGAGCAGTTCTTC.

V is TRBV7-2 and J is TRBJ2-2; D unresolved. The CDR3 consists of 14 residues. Germline V gene sequence: CDR1 SGHTA, CDR2 FQGNSA. V was clipped by 1 base and J by 5 bases, with 8 bases between them. The CDR3 loop reads CASSLVSSTGELFF. The CDR3 region has the DNA TGTGCCAGCAGCTTAGTTAGTAGTACCGGGGAGCTGTTTTTT.

CDR3 in DNA: TGTGCCAGCAGCCCGAACCCGGGACAGGCCCACTATGGCTACACCTTC. Translating it yields CASSPNPGQAHYGYTF. The V call is TRBV14, the J call TRBJ1-2, with 8 nucleotides matching TRBD1. The germline V gene has CDR1 SGHDN and CDR2 FVKESK. This CDR3 contains 16 residues. V shed 4 bases, J shed 3 bases, and the junction held 10 bases outside the gene matches.

This sequence joins TRBV6-1 and TRBJ2-5, with TRBD2 matching 9 bases. Germline values: CDR1 MNHNS, CDR2 SASEGT. The CDR3 length is 16 residues. Trimming at V came to 4 bases and at J to 5 bases, leaving 11 bases not matched to a gene. The CDR3 loop reads CASSGLGTSFRETQYF. The CDR3 DNA follows: TGTGCCAGCAGTGGCCTCGGGACTAGCTTCAGGGAGACCCAGTACTTC.

The CDR3 DNA sequence: TGCGCCAGCAGCCAAGACCTTAACTATGGCTACACCTTC. It specifies CASSQDLNYGYTF. V usage is TRBV4-3 and J usage is TRBJ1-2; D ambiguous. The V end was cut by 0 bases, the J end by 1 base, with 3 bases between. This CDR3 region has 13 residues. The germline gives CDR1 LGHNA, CDR2 YSLEER.

The genes are TRBV4-2 and TRBJ2-7, with D maybe TRBD2 (5 bases). This CDR3 spans 15 amino acids. The V end lost 0 bases, the J end lost 2 bases, and 11 bases lay between the germline ends. The germline V gene has CDR1 LGHNA and CDR2 YNFKEQ. CDR3 loop: CASSQEILGTYEQYF. The CDR3 DNA reads as TGTGCCAGCAGCCAAGAGATCCTCGGGACCTACGAGCAGTACTTC.

The chain combines TRBV3-1 (or the pseudogene TRBV3-2) with TRBJ2-1; possible D gene TRBD1, 6 bases. V dropped 4 bases and J dropped 0 bases, with 10 bases sitting between them. CDR1 and CDR2 from the germline V gene are LGHDT and YNNKEL (reference sequence). The CDR3 has 15 amino acids. This CDR3 reads CASSPGQSSYNEQFF. In DNA, the CDR3 is TGTGCCAGCAGCCCGGGACAAAGCTCCTACAATGAGCAGTTCTTC.

This rearrangement joins TRBV24-1 to TRBJ2-3, with D possibly matching TRBD1 (6 bases). V was shortened by 3 bases and J by 12 bases, with 15 bases between the two germline ends. This CDR3 has 13 amino acids. Germline CDR1 is KGHDR and CDR2 is SFDVKD. The CDR3 here is CATSDLRRTVQYF. The CDR3 coding sequence is TGTGCCACCAGTGATCTCCGAAGGACAGTACAGTATTTT.

The rearrangement joins TRBV2 to TRBJ1-5, with TRBD1 identical over 7 bases. In germline, CDR1 is SNHLY, CDR2 FYNNEI. Trimming took 5 bases from V and 3 from J; bases not matched to a gene: 7. The CDR3 is made up of 15 amino acids. CDR3 amino acids: CASSLSGQSNQPQHF. DNA of the CDR3: TGTGCCAGCAGTCTTTCGGGACAGTCCAATCAGCCCCAGCATTTT. Full variable domain (rest looked up from reference TRBV2 and TRBJ1-5): EPEVTQTPSHQVTQMGQEVILRCVPISNHLYFYWYRQILGQKVEFLVSFYNNEISEKSEIFDDQFSVERPDGSNFTLKIRSTKLEDSAMYFCASSLSGQSNQPQHFGDGTRLSIL.

J is TRBJ1-3 and V is TRBV18, with TRBD1 identical over 10 bases. The V segment lost 2 bases and the J segment 6 bases; nucleotides outside the gene matches: 19. CDR3 length: 20 amino acids. Germline CDR1 KGHSH, CDR2 LQKENI. CDR3 amino acids: CASSPVPPGTGDSSTNTIYF. The CDR3 region has the DNA TGTGCCAGCTCACCAGTTCCTCCCGGGACAGGGGATTCGTCAACAAACACCATATATTTT. The full variable domain, rest sourced from reference TRBV18 and TRBJ1-3, is NAGVMQNPRHLVRRRGQEARLRCSPMKGHSHVYWYRQLPEEGLKFMVYLQKENIIDESGMPKERFSAEFPKEGPSILRIQQVVRGDSAAYFCASSPVPPGTGDSSTNTIYFGEGSWLTVV.

The chain joins TRBV3-1 (or the pseudogene TRBV3-2) to TRBJ1-5; D uncertain. Per germline, CDR1 LGHDT and CDR2 YNNKEL (reference sequence). With 0 bases removed from V and 1 base from J, the gap between germline ends came to 13 bases. The CDR3 has 17 amino acids. The CDR3: CASSQDRGGLSNQPQHF. The CDR3 nucleotides are TGTGCCAGCAGCCAAGATCGGGGAGGCTTGAGCAATCAGCCCCAGCATTTT.

On this clone itself: The sample carries other DNA sequences with the same CDR3. This rearrangement joins TRBV29-1 to TRBJ2-7; 9 bases align to TRBD1. The CDR3 contains 13 residues. Unmatched junction bases numbered 7, after V lost 6 bases and J lost 4 bases. CDR1 SQVTM and CDR2 ANQGSEA come from the germline V gene. Here the CDR3 reads CSVEGQGRYEQYF. The CDR3 DNA reads TGCAGCGTCGAGGGACAGGGAAGATACGAGCAGTACTTC.

The V call is TRBV5-4, the J call TRBJ2-7; 11 bases are a match to TRBD2. The length of the CDR3 is 17 residues. V lost 0 bases to trimming and J lost 3 bases; unmatched junction nucleotides: 8. From germline, CDR1 is SGHNT and CDR2 YYREEE (reference sequence). The CDR3 nucleotides are TGTGCCAGCAGCTTGGATAGGACTAGCGGGTCCCTCTACGAGCAGTACTTC. This translates into CASSLDRTSGSLYEQYF.

The rearrangement joins TRBV7-9 to TRBJ1-1; D perhaps matches TRBD1 (6 bases). Germline lookup yields CDR1 SEHNR and CDR2 FQNEAQ (reference sequence). V was cut by 4 bases and J by 4 bases, with 19 bases left in between. This CDR3 spans 16 amino acids. CDR3 in amino acids: CASSSPAGASVTEAFF. Here the CDR3 DNA reads TGTGCCAGCAGCTCCCCCGCGGGGGCCTCCGTCACTGAAGCTTTCTTT.

The chain recombines TRBV4-1 with TRBJ1-3, with unresolved D. Germline V gives CDR1 MGHRA, CDR2 YSYEKL. The V gene lost 2 bases and the J gene lost 6 bases, with 23 bases spanning the gap. The CDR3 is 18 residues long. The DNA for the CDR3 is TGCGCCAGCAGCCAACAGGTCCTTCAGAGTAGGCCCGAAAACACCATATATTTT. Its protein product is CASSQQVLQSRPENTIYF.

The chain uses TRBV7-9 and TRBJ1-2; D is possibly TRBD1 (5 bases). Germline CDR1 SEHNR, CDR2 FQNEAQ (reference sequence). V lost 1 base to trimming and J lost 7 bases, with 10 bases between them. CDR3 size: 13 residues. CDR3 in amino acids: CASSLEGWAGYTF. The CDR3 DNA follows: TGTGCCAGCAGCTTAGAGGGGTGGGCTGGCTACACCTTC.